Below, 8 T cell receptor beta chains from the same sample are listed, as sequenced in a study of blood T cell repertoires in COVID-19. Repertoires were generated with immunoSEQ multiplex PCR, while TCRdb's copy carries only in-frame clones and drops some. The repertoire holds roughly 120,000 clones, with 82% as singletons. The sample was peripheral blood. The receptors here all came from a man between 70 and 80 years old with acute or convalescent COVID-19.

The chain couples TRBV5-1 to TRBJ2-7; no definite D call. The V end lost 5 bases, the J end lost 3 bases, and 6 bases lay between the germline ends. CDR3 length: 11 residues. Germline CDR1 and CDR2: SGHRS and YFSETQ. The CDR3 here is CASRNLYEQYF. CDR3 sequence (DNA): TGCGCCAGCAGAAATCTCTACGAGCAGTACTTC.

This chain uses TRBV14 with TRBJ2-7; no reliable D call. Trimming left V 2 bases short and J 0 bases short, with 14 bases between. Germline-derived CDR1 and CDR2 are SGHDN and FVKESK. The CDR3 consists of 16 residues. CDR3 amino acids: CASSQPGQAYSYEQYF. The CDR3 bases are TGTGCCAGCAGCCAACCAGGCCAGGCCTACTCCTACGAGCAGTACTTC.

This chain links TRBV7-9 with TRBJ1-5; 7 bases map to TRBD1. V dropped 5 bases and J dropped 6; count of bases not matched to a gene: 10. There are 15 residues in the CDR3. Germline CDR1 and CDR2: SEHNR and FQNEAQ (reference sequence). The DNA for the CDR3 is TGTGCCAGCAGCAGTCAGGGGGTGTCGAGTCAGCCCCAGCATTTT. Translating gives CASSSQGVSSQPQHF.

This clone was seen a handful of times. The rearrangement joins TRBV28 to TRBJ2-1; D might be TRBD2 (7 bases). The CDR3 loop spans 16 amino acids. Germline loops: CDR1 MDHEN, CDR2 SYDVKM. V lost 7 bases and J lost 0, with 16 bases in between. The CDR3 protein is CASTVGGVSSYNEQFF. The CDR3 nucleotides read TGTGCCAGCACCGTAGGGGGGGTAAGCTCCTACAATGAGCAGTTCTTC.

The gene calls are TRBV30 and TRBJ1-5; no clear D gene. Germline V gene lookup returns CDR1 GTSNPN and CDR2 SVGIG (reference sequence). The CDR3 has 13 amino acids. Trimming removed 0 bases from V and 5 bases from J, with 8 bases in between. The CDR3 bases are TGTGCCTGGAGTGTAGGCCGGGATCAGCCCCAGCATTTT. Translated, it gives CAWSVGRDQPQHF.

The J gene is TRBJ2-7, the V gene TRBV19; tentatively, D is TRBD2 (7 bases). Trimming removed 6 bases at V and 0 bases at J, with 12 bases between. The CDR3 totals 14 residues. The germline V gene encodes CDR1 LNHDA and CDR2 SQIVND (reference sequence). The CDR3 coding sequence is TGTGCCAGTAGCCCGGGGGGCAACTCCTACGAGCAGTACTTC. Translation gives CASSPGGNSYEQYF.

This clone has only a few counts. This rearrangement joins TRBV28 to TRBJ1-3; D not certain. V lost 10 bases and J lost 1, with 14 bases in between. The CDR3 extends over 14 amino acids. CDR1 and CDR2 from the germline V gene are MDHEN and SYDVKM. The CDR3 nucleotides are TGTGCCACCCGGGAGCTAACGTCTGGAAACACCATATATTTT. Encoded protein: CATRELTSGNTIYF.

The chain carries TRBV4-1 and TRBJ1-2, with D tentatively TRBD1 (6 bases). CDR1 is MGHRA, CDR2 YSYEKL, per germline. Trimming removed 8 bases from V and 0 bases from J, with 16 bases in between. This CDR3 has 15 residues. The CDR3 protein is CASPGAGAPNYGYTF. CDR3 sequence (DNA): TGCGCCAGCCCCGGAGCGGGGGCTCCTAACTATGGCTACACCTTC.